The entry below gives a single T cell receptor (beta chain) sequence along with its context. This clone was observed a handful of times. It has no known antigen specificity. Nothing much larger sits one base from this clone, and base qualities are not available. CDR1 SGHRS and CDR2 YFSETQ are derived from the germline V gene. The trim is 4 bases for V and 5 bases for J, with a gap of 16 bases between the germline ends. The CDR3, from cysteine to phenylalanine, totals 14 residues. The CDR3 DNA has 42 bases and is translated from base 1. At one collaborating source in Seattle, patients were enrolled during active infection and were followed longitudinally through the course of disease. The collaborating institutions used their own protocols to collect whole blood in K2EDTA tubes. Collaborator samples were shipped for TCRbeta analysis as frozen whole blood, isolated PBMCs, or DNA extracted from either sample type.

This sample is drawn from a study of blood T cell repertoires in COVID-19 (dated by TCRdb to about 2020). About the investigation overall: Samples from collaborators originated in the United States, Italy and Spain and spanned both the acute and convalescent phases of COVID-19. The prospective study material was composed of cDNA or gDNA derived from T cells, B-cell-depleted T cells, or PBMCs. Subjects who had been exposed to COVID-19, were actively infected with it, or had recovered from it provided the deeply sampled blood TCRbeta repertoires that made up the dataset. The repertoires were released in a freely available public database intended as a resource for research on the immune response to SARS-CoV-2. The samples were drawn from the first 160 participants of the ongoing ImmuneRACE study and from 950 to 1,500 subjects provided by 6 global collaborators. A de-identified subject ID, COVID-19 status, age in years and sex were almost always included in the sample metadata. Where available, HLA class I and class II types were obtained from metadata supplied by the sample provider rather than from assay-based typing.

The immunoSEQ Assay, a bias-controlled multiplex PCR, was used to amplify TCRbeta CDR3 regions from genomic DNA. On the authors' methods: Nucleated cell counts per sample were estimated from amplification of reference gene primers within the assay. To quantify the absolute abundance of each unique TCRbeta CDR3 rearrangement, sequence reads were collapsed and filtered. For each sample, productive Simpson clonality was calculated as the square root of Simpson's diversity index across productive rearrangements. TCRdb stores this immuneACCESS table with in-frame sequences only. Part of the clones is absent; in the studies checked, under half of the shortfall reflects unresolved V genes, and no reason is known for the rest. V and J calls and clone size are those listed in that table; D and trimming were worked out from the DNA. The sample yields some 200,000 clones; 65% to 85% were counted once. The top ten clonotypes cover about 1.3% of the sample.

What the study reported, not specific to this receptor: The amount of clinical and demographic metadata varied by source and participant and was provided uncurated.

The chain uses TRBV5-1 and TRBJ2-7, and perhaps TRBD2 as D gene, on 6 matching bases. This TCR came from a woman aged 30 to 39 with COVID-19, enrolled during active disease. Sequencing input: peripheral blood. The CDR3 protein: CASSVPGRGDEQYF. The sequence in DNA is TGCGCCAGCAGCGTCCCTGGGCGGGGCGACGAGCAGTACTTC.